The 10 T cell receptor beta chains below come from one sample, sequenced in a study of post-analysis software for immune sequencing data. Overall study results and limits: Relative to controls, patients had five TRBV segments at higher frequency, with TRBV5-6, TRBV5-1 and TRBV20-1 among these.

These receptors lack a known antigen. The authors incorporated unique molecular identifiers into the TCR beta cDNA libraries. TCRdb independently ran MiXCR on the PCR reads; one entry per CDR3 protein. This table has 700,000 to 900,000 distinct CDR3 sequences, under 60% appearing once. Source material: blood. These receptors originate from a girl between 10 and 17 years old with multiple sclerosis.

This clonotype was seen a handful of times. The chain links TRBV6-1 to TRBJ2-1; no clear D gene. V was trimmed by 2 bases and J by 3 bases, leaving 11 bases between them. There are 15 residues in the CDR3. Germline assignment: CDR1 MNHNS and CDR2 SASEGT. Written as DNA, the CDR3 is TGTGCCAGCAGTGAACAAGAGTCGAGCTACAATGAGCAGTTCTTC. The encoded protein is CASSEQESSYNEQFF.

The CDR3 reads CASSLGQSDTEAFF. Written as DNA, the CDR3 is TGTGCCAGCAGCTTGGGACAGTCGGACACTGAAGCTTTCTTT. V gene TRBV5-4 combines with J gene TRBJ1-1; weak D call: TRBD1 (5 bases). Germline values: CDR1 SGHNT, CDR2 YYREEE (reference sequence). The V and J ends lost 0 bases and 3 bases respectively, with 9 bases between them. The CDR3 is 14 residues long. Full variable domain (rest looked up from reference TRBV5-4 and TRBJ1-1): ETGVTQSPTHLIKTRGQQVTLRCSSQSGHNTVSWYQQALGQGPQFIFQYYREEENGRGNFPPRFSGLQFPNYSSELNVNALELDDSALYLCASSLGQSDTEAFFGQGTRLTVV.

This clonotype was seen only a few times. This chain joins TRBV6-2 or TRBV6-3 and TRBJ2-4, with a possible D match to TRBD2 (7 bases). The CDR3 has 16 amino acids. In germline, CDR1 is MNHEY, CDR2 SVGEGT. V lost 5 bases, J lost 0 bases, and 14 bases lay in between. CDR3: CASSRSGGLAKNIQYF. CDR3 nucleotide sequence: TGTGCCAGCAGTCGATCGGGGGGCCTAGCCAAAAACATTCAGTACTTC.

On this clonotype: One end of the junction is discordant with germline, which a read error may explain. CDR3 sequence reads: CASSPRTGLKLVF. CDR3 in DNA: TGTGCCAGCAGCCCCCGGACAGGTTTGAAACTGGTTTTT. The chain joins TRBV3-1 to TRBJ1-4, with TRBD1 identical over 7 bases. Germline V gene lookup returns CDR1 LGHDT and CDR2 YNNKEL (reference sequence). The CDR3 is 13 residues long.

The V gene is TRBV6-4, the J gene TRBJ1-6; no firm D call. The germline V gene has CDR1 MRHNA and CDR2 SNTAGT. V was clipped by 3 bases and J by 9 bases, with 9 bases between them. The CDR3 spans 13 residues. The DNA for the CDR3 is TGTGCCAGCAGTGAAGGGTTGGCTTCACCCCTCCACTTT. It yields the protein CASSEGLASPLHF.

The CDR3 nucleotides read TGCAGTGCTACCCCGACAGAGAACAATGAGCAGTTCTTC. Its translation is CSATPTENNEQFF. V usage is TRBV20-1 and J usage is TRBJ2-1; TRBD1 might be the D (5 bases). Germline V gives CDR1 DFQATT, CDR2 SNEGSKA (reference sequence). The CDR3 extends over 13 amino acids. V dropped 4 bases and J dropped 5 bases, with 12 bases sitting between them.

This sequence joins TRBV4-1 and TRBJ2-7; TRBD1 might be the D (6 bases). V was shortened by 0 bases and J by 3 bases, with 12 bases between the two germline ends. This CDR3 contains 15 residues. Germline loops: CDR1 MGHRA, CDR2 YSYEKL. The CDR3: CASSQDRSGVYEQYF. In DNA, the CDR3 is TGCGCCAGCAGCCAAGATAGATCAGGGGTCTACGAGCAGTACTTC.

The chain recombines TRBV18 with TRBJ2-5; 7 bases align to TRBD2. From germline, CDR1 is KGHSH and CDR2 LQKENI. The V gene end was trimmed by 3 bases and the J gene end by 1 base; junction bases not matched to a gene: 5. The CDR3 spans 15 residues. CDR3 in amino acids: CASSPAGTIQETQYF. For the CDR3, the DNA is TGTGCCAGCTCACCGGCAGGGACTATCCAAGAGACCCAGTACTTC.

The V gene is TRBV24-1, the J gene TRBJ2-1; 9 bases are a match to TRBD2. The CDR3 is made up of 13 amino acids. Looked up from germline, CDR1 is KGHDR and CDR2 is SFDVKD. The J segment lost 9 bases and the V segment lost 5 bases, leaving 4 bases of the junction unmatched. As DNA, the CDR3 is TGTGCCACCAGTGCTAGCGGGATAGGTGAGCAGTTCTTC. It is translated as CATSASGIGEQFF.

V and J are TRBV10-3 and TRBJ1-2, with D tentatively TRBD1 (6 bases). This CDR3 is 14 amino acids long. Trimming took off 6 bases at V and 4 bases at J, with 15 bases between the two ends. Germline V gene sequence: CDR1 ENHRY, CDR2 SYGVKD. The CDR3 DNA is TGTGCCATCAGGGCGGGGGGCGCTGGCTATGGCTACACCTTC. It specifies CAIRAGGAGYGYTF.